This T cell receptor (beta chain) is drawn from a study of cytomegalovirus exposure and HLA in healthy donors. Whole-study findings and limits: As a later analysis revealed, the rate of TCR association differed by HLA locus, with DRB1 most and HLA-C fewest.

To note about this clone: What it binds is unknown.

Amplification used 60 Vbeta primers and 13 Jbeta primers. Profiled with immunoSEQ multiplex PCR; TCRdb holds only in-frame clones, not every one. The repertoire holds a few hundred thousand clones, with around 79% as singletons. Germline lookup yields CDR1 LNHNV and CDR2 YYDKDF (reference sequence). The germline V and J ends were trimmed by 8 bases and 2 bases, with 7 bases remaining between them. The CDR3 loop spans 13 amino acids. Sequenced: PBMCs. This chain uses TRBV15 with TRBJ2-6; tentatively, D is TRBD2 (5 bases). This clonotype originated in a girl aged 2-10 years in good health and CMV-seronegative. The CDR3 DNA reads as TGTGCCACCCGGGGAGCTGGGGCCAACGTCCTGACTTTC. Protein product: CATRGAGANVLTF. The entire variable domain, with the rest obtained from reference TRBV15 and TRBJ2-6, is as follows: DAMVIQNPRYQVTQFGKPVTLSCSQTLNHNVMYWYQQKSSQAPKLLFHYYDKDFNNEADTPDNFQSRRPNTSFCFLDIRSPGLGDTAMYLCATRGAGANVLTFGAGSRLTVL.